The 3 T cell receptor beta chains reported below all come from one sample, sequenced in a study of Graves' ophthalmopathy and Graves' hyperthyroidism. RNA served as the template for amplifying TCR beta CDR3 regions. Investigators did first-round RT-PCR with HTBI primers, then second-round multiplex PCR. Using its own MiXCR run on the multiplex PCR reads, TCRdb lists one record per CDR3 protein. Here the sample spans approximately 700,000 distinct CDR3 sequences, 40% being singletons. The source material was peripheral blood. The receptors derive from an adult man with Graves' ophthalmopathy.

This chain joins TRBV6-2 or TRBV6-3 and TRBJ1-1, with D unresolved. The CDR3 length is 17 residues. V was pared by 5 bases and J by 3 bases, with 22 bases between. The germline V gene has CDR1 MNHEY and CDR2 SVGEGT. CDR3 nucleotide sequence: TGTGCCAGCAGTAGAAGAATTGTTGGACCCAAGGACACTGAAGCTTTCTTT. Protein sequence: CASSRRIVGPKDTEAFF.

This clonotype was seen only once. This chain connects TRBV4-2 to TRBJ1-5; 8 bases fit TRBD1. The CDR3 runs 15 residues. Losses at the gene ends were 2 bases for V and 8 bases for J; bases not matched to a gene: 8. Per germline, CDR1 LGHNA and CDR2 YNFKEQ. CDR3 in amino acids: CASSQMDRVNKPQHF. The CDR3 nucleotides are TGTGCCAGCAGCCAAATGGACAGGGTCAACAAGCCCCAGCATTTT.

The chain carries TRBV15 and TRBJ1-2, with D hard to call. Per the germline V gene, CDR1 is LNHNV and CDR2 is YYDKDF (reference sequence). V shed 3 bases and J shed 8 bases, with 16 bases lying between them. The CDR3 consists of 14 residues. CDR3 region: CATSSSGVSGGYTF. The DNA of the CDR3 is TGTGCCACCAGCAGTTCTGGAGTAAGTGGGGGCTACACCTTC.